The rows below give T cell receptor beta chains drawn from one sample of a study of T cell responses to AZD1222 COVID-19 vaccine. Using immunoSEQ multiplex PCR, the repertoire was profiled, and TCRdb retains in-frame clones only, with some absent. The data show over 150,000 clones, more than 90% seen once. Material: peripheral blood, obtained on day 0 of AZD1222 vaccination. The receptors come from an adult in good health. Each CDR3 is given with its conserved first and last residue. A D gene is named only where the DNA matches it firmly. Rows give clone size only sometimes, using once, few, many, or a class for an expanded clone.

v_gene	j_gene	abundance	d_gene	CDR3nt	CDR3aa
TRBV9	TRBJ1-2	.	TRBD1	TGTGCCAGCAGTGACAGGGGAGGTAACTATGGCTACACCTTC	CASSDRGGNYGYTF
TRBV9	TRBJ2-5	.	TRBD2	TGTGCCAGCAGCGTCGGACTAGCGGGGCGCTACGAACAAGAGACCCAGTACTTC	CASSVGLAGRYEQETQYF
TRBV9	TRBJ1-4	.	TRBD1	TGTGCCAGCAGCCTCGACAGGGCCGGGACTAATGAAAAACTGTTTTTT	CASSLDRAGTNEKLFF
TRBV7-2	TRBJ2-7	once	.	TGTGCCAGCAGCTCACCCATCTACGAGCAGTACTTC	CASSSPIYEQYF
TRBV29-1	TRBJ2-7	.	.	TGCAGCGTTGGAACGGTGGTGGGCCACGAGCAGTACTTC	CSVGTVVGHEQYF
TRBV4-2	TRBJ1-3	.	.	TGTGCCAGCAGCCAAGACGGGCTCGGAAACACCATATATTTT	CASSQDGLGNTIYF
TRBV5-1	TRBJ2-1	.	TRBD2	TGCGCCAGCAGCTTGGCGGTTACTCTAGCGGGGTACAATGAGCAGTTCTTC	CASSLAVTLAGYNEQFF
TRBV5-1	TRBJ2-2	.	.	TGCGCCAGCAGCTTGGAGGGTCGGCAGACCCTGAACACCGGGGAGCTGTTTTTT	CASSLEGRQTLNTGELFF
TRBV5-5	TRBJ2-2	.	.	TGTGCCAGCAGCTTGGAGGGCGGGGAGCTGTTTTTT	CASSLEGGELFF
TRBV5-3	TRBJ2-7	.	TRBD1	TGTGCCAGAAGGACAGACCGGGACAGGGGGCCCAGGGTTCTCTACGAGCAGTACTTC	CARRTDRDRGPRVLYEQYF
TRBV15	TRBJ1-4	.	.	TGTGCCACCAAGTCCGGGGGCGTTTTTAATGAAAAACTGTTTTTT	CATKSGGVFNEKLFF
TRBV6-5	TRBJ2-5	once	.	TGTGCCAGCAGTTACCCTCGACAGAAAGAGACCCAGTACTTC	CASSYPRQKETQYF
TRBV28	TRBJ1-2	.	.	TGTGCCACCACCGGGACCAGAAAAGGCTACACCTTC	CATTGTRKGYTF
TRBV5-1	TRBJ2-3	.	.	TGCGCCAGCAGCAAGGGGGCGGGATCAGATACGCAGTATTTT	CASSKGAGSDTQYF
TRBV28	TRBJ1-5	once	.	TGTGCCAGCAGCCGGGGGGGAGATAGCAATCAGCCCCAGCATTTT	CASSRGGDSNQPQHF
TRBV11-3	TRBJ2-1	.	.	TGTGCCAGCAGCTTAAAGAGGGCCGGACGGGTCTCCTACAATGAGCAGTTCTTC	CASSLKRAGRVSYNEQFF
TRBV28	TRBJ1-3	.	.	TGTGCCAGCAGCCCCCCGGGGGGGGGAACTCTGGGCACCATATATTTT	CASSPPGGGTLGTIYF
TRBV12-3/TRBV12-4	TRBJ1-2	once	.	TGTGCCAGCAGTTTTAGAGGGGGCTACACCTTC	CASSFRGGYTF
TRBV9	TRBJ1-5	.	TRBD1	TGTGCCAGCAGGGGGACAGAGGCTCAGCCCCAGCATTTT	CASRGTEAQPQHF
TRBV12-3/TRBV12-4	TRBJ1-3	.	.	TGTGCCACAGGGGATTCTGGAAACACCATATATTTT	CATGDSGNTIYF
TRBV7-9	TRBJ2-1	.	.	TGTGCCAGCAGCTCGACTACCCAATCGCAGTTCTTC	CASSSTTQSQFF
TRBV28	TRBJ1-6	.	.	TGTGCCAGCAGTCCCTCATCCAGGTTTGGTTCACCCCTCCACTTT	CASSPSSRFGSPLHF
TRBV5-1	TRBJ1-1	once	TRBD1	TGCGCCAGCAGCTCCGGACAGGGCGTGAACACTGAAGCTTTCTTT	CASSSGQGVNTEAFF
TRBV18	TRBJ2-2	.	TRBD1	TGTGCCAGCTCACCTTTAACCCTCGGGACAGGCGGGGAGCTGTTTTTT	CASSPLTLGTGGELFF
TRBV7-9	TRBJ2-7	.	.	TGTGCCAGCAGCTTTGGACAAGTGGGTTACGAGCAGTACTTC	CASSFGQVGYEQYF
TRBV3-1/TRBV3-2	TRBJ1-1	.	.	TGTGCCAGCAGCCTCGAGGGAGGCACTGAAGCTTTCTTT	CASSLEGGTEAFF
TRBV9	TRBJ2-2	.	TRBD2	TGTGCCAGCAGCGCCCGGCCTTTACTAGCGGGAGGAACCGGGGAGCTGTTTTTT	CASSARPLLAGGTGELFF
TRBV11-2	TRBJ1-3	once	.	TGTGCCAGCAGCGATCGGCGGTTTGCGGCGGGGCTTGGAAACACCATATATTTT	CASSDRRFAAGLGNTIYF
TRBV30	TRBJ1-2	.	TRBD1	TGTGCCTGGAGTGACAGGGGGCAGGGCTACACCTTC	CAWSDRGQGYTF
TRBV6-6	TRBJ2-1	.	.	TGTGCCAGCAGTTATGGGGCGGGGGCGAGGATAGATGAGCAGTTCTTC	CASSYGAGARIDEQFF
TRBV6-5	TRBJ1-4	.	.	TGTGCCAGCAGTTCGGTTGCAACTAATGAAAAACTGTTTTTT	CASSSVATNEKLFF
TRBV19	TRBJ1-3	.	.	TGTGCCAGTAGTACCCCGGGGGAAAGAAACACCATATATTTT	CASSTPGERNTIYF
TRBV6-6	TRBJ2-1	.	.	TGTGCCAGCAGTCCTCAGGGCTACAATGAGCAGTTCTTC	CASSPQGYNEQFF
TRBV28	TRBJ1-5	.	TRBD1	TGTGCCAGCAGCCCCCGAGGGGGCCTTCAGCCCCAGCATTTT	CASSPRGGLQPQHF
TRBV7-2	TRBJ2-2	.	TRBD1	TGTGCCAGCAGTTTAAGGACAGGCCTTACGAACACCGGGGAGCTGTTTTTT	CASSLRTGLTNTGELFF
TRBV7-2	TRBJ1-6	.	.	TGTGCCAGCAGCTTAACGAGGGAAAGCTCCTTATCCTATAATTCACCCCTCCACTTT	CASSLTRESSLSYNSPLHF
TRBV9	TRBJ2-7	once	.	TGTGCCAGCAGCGTAGGCGGCGTCTCCTACGAGCAGTACTTC	CASSVGGVSYEQYF
TRBV13	TRBJ2-7	.	.	TGTGCCAGCAGCTTAGGTCAGCTATCCTACGAGCAGTACTTC	CASSLGQLSYEQYF
TRBV7-9	TRBJ2-3	.	TRBD2	TGTGCCAGCAGCAAGGGACTAGCGGGCCGCACAGATACGCAGTATTTT	CASSKGLAGRTDTQYF
TRBV10-3	TRBJ1-1	.	.	TGTGCCATCGGGGGGGCAGCTAACTCCCAAGGGAACACTGAAGCTTTCTTT	CAIGGAANSQGNTEAFF
TRBV2	TRBJ2-7	once	TRBD2	TGTGCCAGCAGTGAAGCGCCAACTAGCGGGAGCTCCTACGAGCAGTACTTC	CASSEAPTSGSSYEQYF
TRBV7-8	TRBJ2-7	.	TRBD1	TGTGCCAGCAGCTTAGACTCGGGACAGGGGGAGTACGAGCAGTACTTC	CASSLDSGQGEYEQYF
TRBV11-2	TRBJ2-1	.	.	TGTGCCAGCAGGCCCGGGACCGCCGACCGCTCCTACAATGAGCAGTTCTTC	CASRPGTADRSYNEQFF
TRBV5-1	TRBJ2-1	.	.	TGCGCCAGCGCGGCGGGCAATGAGCAGTTCTTC	CASAAGNEQFF
TRBV19	TRBJ2-7	.	TRBD1	TGTGCCAGTAGTTTCGGGACAGCCTACGAGCAGTACTTC	CASSFGTAYEQYF
TRBV5-4	TRBJ2-5	.	.	TGTGCCAGCAGCTTTGACAGAGAGACCCAGTACTTC	CASSFDRETQYF
TRBV14	TRBJ2-5	.	.	TGTGCCAGCAGCCAAGAGAACCGGGGGCTAGGGGCCCGGGAGACCCAGTACTTC	CASSQENRGLGARETQYF
TRBV5-8	TRBJ2-4	.	.	TGTGCCAGCAGCTTTACCTGGGGGGGCGACAGGGGCGCCAACATTCAGTACTTC	CASSFTWGGDRGANIQYF
TRBV3-1/TRBV3-2	TRBJ2-5	.	.	TGTGCCAGCAGCCAAGAGGGCCGTTTAGCGTGGGAGACCCAGTACTTC	CASSQEGRLAWETQYF
TRBV3-1/TRBV3-2	TRBJ2-7	.	TRBD1	TGTGCCAGCAGCCGGACGTACAGGGGATACTACGAGCAGTACTTC	CASSRTYRGYYEQYF
TRBV5-4	TRBJ1-2	.	.	TGTGCCAGCAGCACTACGACAGGCTATGGCTACACCTTC	CASSTTTGYGYTF
TRBV5-6	TRBJ2-7	.	.	TGTGCCAGCAGCTCGGACCACTACGAGCAGTACTTC	CASSSDHYEQYF
TRBV12-3/TRBV12-4	TRBJ1-2	once	.	TGTGCCAGCAGTGGGGGTATAGGCTATGGCTACACCTTC	CASSGGIGYGYTF
TRBV30	TRBJ1-2	.	TRBD1	TGTGCCTCCCGGGGGCGGGACAGGGGGATGGGTGGCTACACCTTC	CASRGRDRGMGGYTF
TRBV24-1	TRBJ1-5	.	.	TGTGCCACCAGTGATTCCAGGGGAGGGAAGCCCCAGCATTTT	CATSDSRGGKPQHF
TRBV9	TRBJ1-1	.	.	TGTGCCAGCAGCGCCAGGGAGTCCTACAACACTGAAGCTTTCTTT	CASSARESYNTEAFF
TRBV27	TRBJ1-1	.	.	TGTGCCAGCAGCGCTGGCTGGAGCACTGAAGCTTTCTTT	CASSAGWSTEAFF
TRBV7-9	TRBJ2-6	.	.	TGTGCCAGCAGCTCCAGAGAGTCCGGGGCCAACGTCCTGACTTTC	CASSSRESGANVLTF
TRBV7-2	TRBJ1-3	.	TRBD1	TGTGCCAGCAGCTTAGGAAGGACAGGCAACGAAAGGAACACCATATATTTT	CASSLGRTGNERNTIYF